This T cell receptor beta chain was profiled in a study of OX40 agonist ivuxolimab in advanced cancers. For the study at large: Three individuals attained partial responses, comprising one hepatocellular carcinoma case and two cutaneous melanoma cases.

Repertoires were generated with immunoSEQ multiplex PCR, while TCRdb's copy carries only in-frame clones and drops some. This table has approximately 70,000 clones, around 88% appearing once. CDR1 is SEHNR and CDR2 is FQNEAQ in the germline V gene (reference sequence). V was shortened by 8 bases and J by 3 bases, with 16 bases between the two germline ends. There are 14 residues in the CDR3. This specimen was CD4+ or CD8+ T cells sorted from blood, taken in a trial of the OX40 agonist ivuxolimab. The chain joins TRBV7-9 to TRBJ1-2, with TRBD1 as a possible D gene (5 bases). The sequence was collected from an adult with an advanced solid tumor such as melanoma, head and neck, liver or kidney cancer. Here the CDR3 reads CASERGARDYGYTF. CDR3 nucleotide sequence: TGTGCCAGCGAGAGAGGGGCGAGAGACTATGGCTACACCTTC.